A single sample is the source of the 19 T cell receptor beta chains below, sequenced in a study of human T cells and chemical hapten exposure. Each CDR3 protein gets one entry after TCRdb re-called the RACE reads with MiXCR. The sample shows roughly 120,000 distinct CDR3 sequences, roughly 10% of them seen only once. The time point here: patch test 2, 6 weeks after DPC sensitization. Described treatment: therapeutic diphenylcyclopropenone sensitization with weekly scalp DPC. Sample: whole blood, taken in connection with sensitization to the hapten diphenylcyclopropenone (DPC). The source is a woman between 35 and 50 years old with alopecia areata. Some clones in this sample may be carry-over from other donors' samples.

This clonotype was recorded at least ten times. The rearrangement uses TRBV20-1 and TRBJ1-1; D might be TRBD1 (6 bases). V was clipped by 5 bases and J by 4 bases, with 20 bases between them. This CDR3 region has 15 residues. The germline V gene has CDR1 DFQATT and CDR2 SNEGSKA (reference sequence). The CDR3 loop reads CSAGYIYLGATEAFF. Here the CDR3 DNA reads TGCAGTGCTGGCTATATTTATTTGGGGGCCACTGAAGCTTTCTTT.

This clonotype was recorded many times. The V call is TRBV14, the J call TRBJ1-1; no clear D gene. This CDR3 comprises 16 residues. Germline V lookup: CDR1 SGHDN, CDR2 FVKESK. V was pared by 4 bases and J by 1 base, with 16 bases between. In DNA, the CDR3 is TGTGCCAGCAGCCCCAGATGGGCCAAGCAGAACACTGAAGCTTTCTTT. It translates to CASSPRWAKQNTEAFF.

The sample holds many counts of this clonotype. J is TRBJ2-7 and V is TRBV20-1; 8 nucleotides line up with TRBD1. The V gene's germline CDR1 is DFQATT and CDR2 SNEGSKA (reference sequence). After removal of 5 bases from V and 1 base from J, the junction contained 22 bases not matched to a gene. The CDR3 is made up of 19 amino acids. The CDR3 region is CSAYVAGGIISEASYEQYF. CDR3 bases: TGCAGTGCTTACGTTGCAGGGGGCATCATTTCTGAAGCGTCCTACGAGCAGTACTTC.

This clonotype was seen a few times. The J gene is TRBJ2-1, the V gene TRBV5-1, with 10 positions matching TRBD1. The CDR3 is 15 amino acids. Germline trimming cut 5 bases from V and 6 bases from J; bases unmatched to any gene: 8. The V gene's germline CDR1 is SGHRS and CDR2 YFSETQ. Written as DNA, the CDR3 is TGCGCCAGCAGGTCGACAGGGGGCGCAGGCAATGAGCAGTTCTTC. This encodes CASRSTGGAGNEQFF.

The rearrangement uses TRBV11-2 and TRBJ2-1; D perhaps matches TRBD2 (5 bases). CDR3 length equals 16 residues. Trimming took 0 bases from V and 8 from J, leaving 17 bases between them. CDR1 is SGHAT and CDR2 is FQNNGV in the germline V gene. The CDR3 is CASSLEGSQPGDEQFF. As DNA, the CDR3 is TGTGCCAGCAGCTTAGAGGGAAGTCAACCCGGGGATGAGCAGTTCTTC.

V is TRBV11-1 and J is TRBJ2-5, with 10 bases fitting TRBD1. Unmatched junction bases numbered 11, after V lost 4 bases and J lost 0 bases. The germline gives CDR1 SGHAT, CDR2 FQDESV (reference sequence). The CDR3 has 18 residues. The CDR3 region has the DNA TGTGCCAGCAGCTCCGGCGTCCCGGGACAGGGGTACCAAGAGACCCAGTACTTC. Protein product: CASSSGVPGQGYQETQYF. The full variable domain, completed using reference TRBV11-1 and TRBJ2-5, is EAEVAQSPRYKITEKSQAVAFWCDPISGHATLYWYRQILGQGPELLVQFQDESVVDDSQLPKDRFSAERLKGVDSTLKIQPAELGDSAMYLCASSSGVPGQGYQETQYFGPGTRLLVL.

The chain is built from TRBV6-2 or TRBV6-3 and TRBJ2-1; TRBD2 agrees at 13 bases. V lost 5 bases and J lost 4; bases outside the gene matches: 5. The CDR3 extends over 16 amino acids. Per germline, CDR1 MNHEY and CDR2 SVGEGT. This chain's CDR3 is CASSTRLAGGYNEQFF. In DNA form, the CDR3 reads TGTGCCAGCAGTACCAGACTAGCGGGGGGTTACAATGAGCAGTTCTTC.

This clonotype has at least ten counts. The rearrangement links TRBV4-2 to TRBJ1-5; unclear D gene. Germline lookup yields CDR1 LGHNA and CDR2 YNFKEQ. CDR3 size: 15 residues. The V end was cut by 4 bases, the J end by 4 bases, with 14 bases between. The CDR3 coding sequence is TGTGCCAGCAGCCCGACTCCAGGTAATAATCAGCCCCAGCATTTT. As protein: CASSPTPGNNQPQHF.

This clonotype was counted many times. V usage is TRBV28 and J usage is TRBJ2-7, with 9 bases fitting TRBD1. The junction had 9 bases not matched to a gene; V was cut back by 3 bases and J by 6 bases. CDR1 is MDHEN, CDR2 SYDVKM, per germline. The CDR3 contains 15 residues. The CDR3 here is CASSFPGQGDVEQYF. DNA of the CDR3: TGTGCCAGCAGTTTCCCGGGACAGGGTGATGTCGAGCAGTACTTC.

In its sample, this clonotype was seen a few times. The gene calls are TRBV13 and TRBJ1-4; 9 bases are a match to TRBD1. After removal of 0 bases from V and 6 bases from J, the junction contained 5 bases not matched to a gene. The length of the CDR3 is 16 residues. Germline V gene data show CDR1 as PRHDT and CDR2 as FYEKMQ (reference sequence). The chain's CDR3 is CASSLGWGQGDEKLFF. The CDR3 DNA reads TGTGCCAGCAGCTTAGGATGGGGACAGGGCGATGAAAAACTGTTTTTT. The full variable domain, rest sourced from reference TRBV13 and TRBJ1-4, is AAGVIQSPRHLIKEKRETATLKCYPIPRHDTVYWYQQGPGQDPQFLISFYEKMQSDKGSIPDRFSAQQFSDYHSELNMSSLELGDSALYFCASSLGWGQGDEKLFFGSGTQLSVL.

The chain carries TRBV5-1 and TRBJ2-7, with 11 bases that match TRBD1. This CDR3 is built from 14 residues. V lost 5 bases, J lost 7 bases, and 8 bases stayed unmatched. CDR1 is SGHRS and CDR2 is YFSETQ in the germline V gene. The CDR3 DNA sequence: TGCGCCAGCAGGTTTGGACAGGGGGCCAGGGAGCAGTACTTC. Protein product: CASRFGQGAREQYF.

This clonotype has a count of ten or more. The chain carries TRBV20-1 and TRBJ1-5; 10 bases are a match to TRBD1. Germline CDR1 reads DFQATT; CDR2 reads SNEGSKA (reference sequence). This CDR3 comprises 15 residues. The V segment lost 0 bases and the J segment 6 bases; nucleotides outside the gene matches: 5. Here the CDR3 reads CSAREPGQGSQPQHF. The DNA of the CDR3 is TGCAGTGCTAGAGAGCCGGGACAGGGGAGTCAGCCCCAGCATTTT.

The chain has TRBV12-3 or TRBV12-4 and TRBJ2-1; 10 nucleotides match TRBD1. This CDR3 has 18 residues. V shed 6 bases, J shed 4 bases, and the junction held 15 bases outside the gene matches. CDR3 bases: TGTGCCAGCAGGCCGGGTTCGTCAGGACAGGGGGTGTACAATGAGCAGTTCTTC. Its protein product is CASRPGSSGQGVYNEQFF.

There are many counts of this clonotype. The chain has TRBV11-3 and TRBJ2-3, with 10 bases lining up with TRBD2. From germline, CDR1 is SGHNT and CDR2 YENEEA. The length of the CDR3 is 14 residues. The trim removed 4 bases at V and 6 bases at J, leaving 4 bases unmatched. The CDR3 sequence is CASSSGLASDTQYF. CDR3 nucleotide sequence: TGTGCCAGCAGCTCGGGACTAGCGTCCGATACGCAGTATTTT. The whole variable domain, remainder taken from reference TRBV11-3 and TRBJ2-3, is EAGVVQSPRYKIIEKKQPVAFWCNPISGHNTLYWYLQNLGQGPELLIRYENEEAVDDSQLPKDRFSAERLKGVDSTLKIQPAELGDSAVYLCASSSGLASDTQYFGPGTRLTVL.

In this sample, this clonotype turned up a few times. The V gene is TRBV20-1, the J gene TRBJ1-1; D remains unclear. The V gene's germline CDR1 is DFQATT and CDR2 SNEGSKA (reference sequence). The CDR3 loop spans 14 amino acids. The ends were cut back, 1 base at V and 4 bases at J, with 13 bases in the middle. The CDR3, as DNA: TGCAGTGCTAGAGGGGCGGTGTATGGCACTGAAGCTTTCTTT. Encoded protein: CSARGAVYGTEAFF.

The V gene is TRBV7-9, the J gene TRBJ2-7; 7 nucleotides line up with TRBD1. J gave up 6 bases and V 1 base, and 9 bases lay outside the gene matches. The CDR3 is 15 amino acids. Germline V lookup: CDR1 SEHNR, CDR2 FQNEAQ (reference sequence). The chain's CDR3 is CASSLDSGGIGEQYF. CDR3 coding DNA: TGTGCCAGCAGCTTAGATTCAGGGGGTATCGGCGAGCAGTACTTC.

The rearrangement joins TRBV4-2 to TRBJ2-4; D not resolved. CDR1 is LGHNA, CDR2 YNFKEQ, per germline. V lost 1 base and J 0 bases, leaving 10 bases between the germline ends. The CDR3 spans 16 residues. The CDR3 sequence: CASSQVSELAKNIQYF. CDR3 bases: TGTGCCAGCAGCCAAGTGAGCGAACTAGCCAAAAACATTCAGTACTTC.

This chain joins TRBV2 and TRBJ1-2; D not certain. Germline CDR1 reads SNHLY; CDR2 reads FYNNEI. The CDR3 sequence is 11 residues long. Trimming cost V 7 bases and J 4 bases, with 7 bases left between them. CDR3 residues: CASTASYGYTF. The DNA of the CDR3 is TGTGCCAGCACTGCGAGCTATGGCTACACCTTC.

This clonotype turned up a few times. The chain couples TRBV27 to TRBJ2-3, with 7 bases matching TRBD2. Germline lookup yields CDR1 MNHEY and CDR2 SMNVEV (reference sequence). V lost 4 bases and J lost 0; bases outside the gene matches: 7. The CDR3 has 16 residues. This chain's CDR3 is CASSSWWGGSTDTQYF. For the CDR3, the DNA is TGTGCCAGCAGTTCATGGTGGGGGGGGAGCACAGATACGCAGTATTTT.